This T cell receptor (beta chain) was sequenced during a study of cytomegalovirus exposure and HLA in healthy donors. Study-wide points: Cytomegalovirus association was assigned to about 150 TCR beta chains.

The CDR3 is 11 amino acids. Per the germline V gene, CDR1 is DFQATT and CDR2 is SNEGSKA (reference sequence). The V end lost 5 bases, the J end lost 3 bases, and 7 bases lay between the germline ends. The sample holds one count of this clone. Its antigen is undetermined. Some clones are missing from TCRdb's copy, which holds only in-frame ones; the method was immunoSEQ multiplex PCR. The sample lists over 200,000 clones, 88% occurring once. This clonotype was sampled from a woman under 30 in good health and CMV-seronegative. Sequenced material: PBMCs. The chain combines TRBV20-1 with TRBJ1-2; D unresolved. CDR3 residues: CSAAGYYGYTF. The CDR3 bases are TGCAGTGCTGCAGGATACTATGGCTACACCTTC.